The clone carrying this T cell receptor (beta chain) was counted at least ten times. Its cognate antigen is unknown. The sample originates from a study of T cells after yellow fever vaccination. The study's findings and limits: Any FACS-sorted repertoire could hold abundant clonotypes that contaminate it from the bulk population.

The V end was cut by 6 bases, the J end by 2 bases, with 6 bases between. The CDR3 is 12 amino acids. CDR1 is MNHEY and CDR2 is SVGEGT in the germline V gene. TCRdb itself ran the 5' RACE reads through MiXCR, one entry per CDR3 protein. The sample holds about 250,000 distinct CDR3 sequences, about 3.7% seen once. The specimen comprised PBMCs, sampled 15 days after the yellow fever booster vaccination. This TCR derives from a man aged 18 to 29 who received the YFV17D yellow fever vaccine. The chain combines TRBV6-2 or TRBV6-3 with TRBJ2-3; D remains ambiguous. This CDR3 is CASRRTTDTQYF. The CDR3, as DNA: TGTGCCAGCAGGAGAACCACAGATACGCAGTATTTT.